These T cell receptor beta chains were read from a single sample in a study of T-cell reconstitution after alpha-beta-depleted transplantation in children. TCRdb recomputed calls from the PCR reads with MiXCR, one row per CDR3 protein. In the table there are some 500,000 distinct CDR3 sequences, approximately 32% of which are singletons. This specimen consisted of PBMCs from the stem cell graft donor, obtained from the stem cell graft. The origin of the receptors is a human donor who donated a stem cell graft to a child with aplastic anemia. The CDR3 runs from the conserved cysteine through the conserved F or W. The D gene is left open where the match is weak.

V	length	J	D	CDR3
TRBV6-1	18	TRBJ2-6	TRBD1	CASSLDRPLRSGANVLTF
TRBV29-1	14	TRBJ1-1	-	CSVGIAHQNTEAFF
TRBV7-9	16	TRBJ2-1	TRBD2	CASSSRGASGQNEQFF
TRBV19	16	TRBJ2-2	-	CASGGKSGLNTGELFF
TRBV7-8	17	TRBJ1-5	TRBD1	CASSLETGGFSNQPQHF
TRBV29-1	12	TRBJ2-1	-	CSTGGGVLEQFF
TRBV20-1	14	TRBJ1-2	TRBD1	CSARRQDRDQGYTF
TRBV20-1	13	TRBJ1-2	-	CSARSEAPAGYTF
TRBV6-2/TRBV6-3	14	TRBJ2-2	TRBD2	CASRLPGLARELFF
TRBV27	17	TRBJ1-6	-	CASSVGEGVSYNSPLHF
TRBV20-1	14	TRBJ2-7	TRBD2	CSARKASGSGEQYF
TRBV20-1	14	TRBJ1-1	TRBD1	CSARRTGVNTEAFF
TRBV20-1	12	TRBJ1-6	-	CSARREGSPLHF
TRBV7-9	14	TRBJ2-6	-	CAAGQGSGANVLTF
TRBV7-7	16	TRBJ2-1	-	CASSPHPAGSYNEQFF
TRBV28	15	TRBJ1-5	-	CASTTEGRANQPQHF
TRBV5-1	16	TRBJ2-3	TRBD2	CASSIGLAEFTDTQYF
TRBV7-2	17	TRBJ1-1	TRBD1	CASSRRDSNLGVTEAFF
TRBV5-1	14	TRBJ1-2	-	CASSSMTENYGYTF
TRBV30	11	TRBJ2-1	-	CAFGVYNEQFF
TRBV29-1	15	TRBJ2-1	TRBD2	CSVGLAGVVYNEQFF
TRBV20-1	15	TRBJ1-5	-	CSARADPARNQPQHF
TRBV5-6	14	TRBJ1-1	-	CASSLQGKNTEAFF
TRBV4-2	15	TRBJ2-3	TRBD2	CASSQASGITDTQYF
TRBV15	13	TRBJ1-1	-	CATSSRGMGEAFF
TRBV20-1	15	TRBJ1-1	TRBD1	CSVKARDRGLTEAFF
TRBV2	15	TRBJ1-5	-	CASSMGHNSNQPQHF
TRBV29-1	17	TRBJ1-2	TRBD1	CSVEEVLGDRGGDGYTF
TRBV7-3	15	TRBJ2-7	TRBD2	CASSLSGTSGSLQYF
TRBV2	14	TRBJ2-3	-	CASSEAQFAGTQYF
TRBV5-4	14	TRBJ1-6	TRBD1	CASSLSGGASPLHF
TRBV7-2	14	TRBJ1-1	TRBD1	CASSPLAGQGAAFF
TRBV20-1	15	TRBJ1-1	TRBD1	CSARPATGSIPEAFF
TRBV5-1	14	TRBJ1-4	-	CASSLDSFNEKLFF
TRBV12-3/TRBV12-4	12	TRBJ2-1	-	CASSALRRGQFF
TRBV20-1	13	TRBJ2-7	-	CSARVASAYEQYF
TRBV12-3/TRBV12-4	15	TRBJ1-2	-	CASSLASQVIYGYTF
TRBV29-1	11	TRBJ2-1	-	CSVWSPNEQFF
TRBV7-9	15	TRBJ1-2	-	CASSLVTPANYGYTF
TRBV20-1	17	TRBJ1-4	-	CSARGTGTKATNEKLFF
TRBV20-1	12	TRBJ2-3	-	CSASRGPDTQYF
TRBV4-3	17	TRBJ1-1	TRBD1	CASSPQLDREVNTEAFF
TRBV5-1	14	TRBJ2-7	-	CASSLSGYTYEQYF
TRBV7-2	15	TRBJ2-1	-	CASSLSEEPYNEQFF
TRBV12-3/TRBV12-4	14	TRBJ1-4	TRBD1	CASSFSGGKEKLFF
TRBV12-3/TRBV12-4	13	TRBJ2-7	-	CASSSHGAYEQYF
TRBV7-9	16	TRBJ2-1	TRBD2	CASSHRLAGSNNEQFF
TRBV5-1	14	TRBJ2-7	-	CASSLVWGLDEQYF
TRBV7-2	15	TRBJ2-1	TRBD2	CASSLARLAGGPQFF
TRBV7-9	14	TRBJ1-1	TRBD1	CASSLSGGETEAFF
TRBV25-1	15	TRBJ2-4	-	CASSDLRAAGDIQYF
TRBV18	13	TRBJ1-1	-	CASSTSGVEAAFF
TRBV9	14	TRBJ1-1	-	CASSSLDRNTEAFF
TRBV15	15	TRBJ1-3	TRBD1	CATSRDRPSGNTIYF
TRBV6-5	14	TRBJ2-1	-	CASSYPDPQGEQFF
TRBV7-2	14	TRBJ1-2	-	CASSTFIGERGYTF
TRBV6-1	14	TRBJ1-5	-	CASSEKTLRQPQHF
TRBV29-1	11	TRBJ2-2	-	CSYGGNGELFF
TRBV27	16	TRBJ1-1	-	CASSLSPTNLDTEAFF